The sequence of this T cell receptor beta chain was determined in a study of T cell responses to AZD1222 COVID-19 vaccine (dated by TCRdb to about 2021). For the wider study: TCR sequencing was performed for approximately 240 trial participants, of whom 200 to 210 were given two doses of AZD1222 and about 25 were given two doses of MenACWY control vaccine. Trial participants were enrolled by age into 18-55, 56-69 and 70-plus year subgroups, with approximately 150, 30 and 60 TCR-sequenced participants respectively.

CDR1 and CDR2, per the germline V gene, are SNHLY and FYNNEI. The CDR3 sequence holds 16 residues, the cysteine and phenylalanine included. The only DNA kept is the CDR3, 48 bases in frame from the first base. Ends trimmed: V by 6 bases, J by 3 bases; bases unmatched to a gene: 13. The sample's time point label, in plain terms: baseline before first vaccination. The intended sense of this specimen's treatment or condition label: meningococcal conjugate vaccine given as trial control. Vaccinee samples came from UK trials COV001 and COV002, including a single-blind randomized controlled phase 2/3 trial of AZD1222 (ChAdOx1 nCoV-19) in healthy adults. For TCRbeta chain sequencing, PBMC samples were collected from trial participants at day 0 and at day 28 after the second dose. The CDR3 regions of human TCRbeta chains were analyzed by immunosequencing. As for the original processing: Repertoire TCRs were checked for matches against a reference library of SARS-CoV-2-specific TCRs that had been generated using the MIRA antigen-specificity platform. Breadth meant the fraction of unique TCRs that were SARS-CoV-2-associated, whereas depth meant the fraction of total T cells that were SARS-CoV-2-associated. Using the MIRA data, each spike-specific TCR was assigned both to the spike region to which the TCR was reactive and to a CD4 or CD8 class. Log10-transformed breadth and depth values were compared by one-way ANOVA with Sidak's multiple comparisons tests. The clones in this table, taken by TCRdb from immuneACCESS, are in-frame only. Not every clone is retained; where verified, under half of the shortfall comes from an unresolved V gene, and the cause of the rest is unknown. V and J calls and clone size are those listed in that table; D and trimming were worked out from the DNA. The sample table lists about 220,000 clones, more than 85% of them with a count of one. More than 0.8% of the sample rests with the top ten.

With regard to this clone: Which antigen it targets is not known. Base qualities are not recorded, but no much larger clone differs from it by a single base.

General conclusions and limits of the study: Conclusions about previously exposed vaccinees are limited, since just a handful of AZD1222 recipients were seropositive for SARS-CoV-2 at baseline. The 56-69-year group was small, and its depth increase did not reach significance, likely because of low power. Participants were mostly white British, with more females than males. The authors suggested clonal diversity may have been underestimated. Nearly half of unique spike-specific TCRs reportedly recognized epitopes outside regions mutated in the B.1.351 and B.1.1.7 variants. Because no day 14 peak-response samples were available, the repertoires could be characterized only after the peak T cell response. CD4 TCRs associated with the vaccine covered the entire spike protein, and the dominant responses were in regions 160-218 and 743-854. After two AZD1222 doses, both the breadth and the depth of spike-specific TCRs were significantly higher than at day 0 and than in MenACWY recipients.

This TCR was sampled from an adult in good health. Recombination linked TRBV2 to TRBJ2-7; 8 junctional bases match TRBD1. The sequences come from peripheral blood, collected on day 0 of MenACWY control vaccination. Here the CDR3 is given as CASRIAGGLGFYEQYF. The nucleotides read TGTGCCAGCAGGATCGCAGGGGGCCTCGGGTTCTACGAGCAGTACTTC.